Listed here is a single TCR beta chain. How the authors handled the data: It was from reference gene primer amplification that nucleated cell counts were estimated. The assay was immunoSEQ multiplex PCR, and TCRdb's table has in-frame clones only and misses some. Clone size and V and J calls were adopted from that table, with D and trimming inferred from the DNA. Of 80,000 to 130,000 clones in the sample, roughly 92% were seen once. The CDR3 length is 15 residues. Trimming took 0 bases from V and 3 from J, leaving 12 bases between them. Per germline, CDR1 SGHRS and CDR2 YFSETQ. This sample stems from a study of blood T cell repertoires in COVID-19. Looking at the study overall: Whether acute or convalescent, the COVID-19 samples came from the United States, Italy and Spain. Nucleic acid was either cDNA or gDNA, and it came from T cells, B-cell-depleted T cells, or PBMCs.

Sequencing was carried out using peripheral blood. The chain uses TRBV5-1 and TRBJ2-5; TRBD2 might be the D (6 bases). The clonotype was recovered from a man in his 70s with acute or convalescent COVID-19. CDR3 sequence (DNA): TGCGCCAGCAGCTTGGAGGCGGGGACGGAAGAGACCCAGTACTTC. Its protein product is CASSLEAGTEETQYF.